Below are 8 T cell receptor beta chains sequenced from a single sample in a study of OX40 agonist ivuxolimab in advanced cancers. Profiling relied on immunoSEQ multiplex PCR, and the TCRdb table lists in-frame clones only, not all of them. This sample yields 55,000 to 75,000 clones, of which about 85% are seen a single time; around 2% belongs to the top ten. Sequenced material: CD4+ or CD8+ T cells sorted from blood, taken in a trial of the OX40 agonist ivuxolimab. All receptors derive from an adult with an advanced solid tumor such as melanoma, head and neck, liver or kidney cancer.

The genes are TRBV9 and TRBJ2-5, with D hard to call. With 4 bases removed from V and 4 bases from J, the gap between germline ends came to 8 bases. The CDR3 loop spans 12 amino acids. CDR1 is SGDLS, CDR2 YYNGEE, per germline. In DNA, the CDR3 is TGTGCCAGCAGCTACCTGGGAGAGACCCAGTACTTC. Protein sequence: CASSYLGETQYF. Using reference TRBV9 and TRBJ2-5 for the parts outside the CDR3, the full variable domain is DSGVTQTPKHLITATGQRVTLRCSPRSGDLSVYWYQQSLDQGLQFLIQYYNGEERAKGNILERFSAQQFPDLHSELNLSSLELGDSALYFCASSYLGETQYFGPGTRLLVL.

The chain recombines TRBV20-1 with TRBJ2-3; the D is unclear. Trimming shortened V by 7 bases and J by 2 bases, and 4 bases separated the two germline ends. CDR3 length: 10 amino acids. Germline CDR1 and CDR2: DFQATT and SNEGSKA (reference sequence). CDR3 DNA sequence: TGCAGTGTGCACACAGATACGCAGTATTTT. This sequence encodes CSVHTDTQYF.

This chain connects TRBV27 to TRBJ1-2; TRBD1 is a possible D gene (5 bases). The CDR3 covers 14 residues. V dropped 8 bases and J dropped 6 bases, with 19 bases sitting between them. Germline V gives CDR1 MNHEY, CDR2 SMNVEV (reference sequence). CDR3 loop: CASYGRGGSNGYTF. DNA for the CDR3: TGTGCCAGCTATGGGAGGGGTGGGTCAAATGGCTACACCTTC.

The chain combines TRBV19 with TRBJ2-4; 7 bases match TRBD1. V gave up 2 bases and J gave up 1 base; unmatched junction bases: 11. The CDR3 totals 18 residues. Germline V gene sequence: CDR1 LNHDA, CDR2 SQIVND (reference sequence). This CDR3 reads CASSIRHSGDSAKNIQYF. The CDR3 bases are TGTGCCAGTAGTATACGCCACAGTGGGGACAGTGCCAAAAACATTCAGTACTTC.

This clone was seen a handful of times. The CDR3 DNA reads as TGTGCCAGCAGCTCCCAGGGGGCTGGGGAGACCCAGTACTTC. It translates to CASSSQGAGETQYF. This chain uses TRBV7-7 with TRBJ2-5; 8 bases line up with TRBD1. CDR1 SSHAT and CDR2 FNYEAQ come from the germline V gene (reference sequence). The CDR3 runs 14 residues. V shed 4 bases, J shed 5 bases, and the junction held 6 bases outside the gene matches.

The J gene is TRBJ2-1, the V gene TRBV27; 7 nucleotides line up with TRBD1. This CDR3 is 15 amino acids long. J lost 2 bases, V lost 3 bases, and 4 bases had no gene match. The germline gives CDR1 MNHEY, CDR2 SMNVEV (reference sequence). This CDR3 reads CASSLPDRPYNEQFF. As DNA, the CDR3 is TGTGCCAGCAGTTTGCCGGACAGGCCCTACAATGAGCAGTTCTTC.

The chain has TRBV10-1 and TRBJ2-7, with TRBD1 matching 9 bases. The germline CDR1 and CDR2 sequences are WNHNN and SYGVQD (reference sequence). The V and J ends lost 9 bases and 0 bases, in that order; junction bases with no gene match: 9. CDR3 size: 15 residues. The CDR3 loop is CARGGQGDASYEQYF. The CDR3 region has the DNA TGCGCCAGGGGGGGACAGGGTGATGCCTCCTACGAGCAGTACTTC.

The rearrangement links TRBV2 to TRBJ2-7; TRBD2 matches at 10 bases. Germline V CDR1 and CDR2: SNHLY, FYNNEI. The CDR3 extends over 15 amino acids. Trimming cost V 5 bases and J 4 bases; bases outside gene matches: 8. The CDR3 sequence is CASSQQSGREYEQYF. CDR3 nucleotides: TGTGCCAGCAGTCAACAGAGCGGGAGGGAGTACGAGCAGTACTTC. The full variable domain, rest sourced from reference TRBV2 and TRBJ2-7, is EPEVTQTPSHQVTQMGQEVILRCVPISNHLYFYWYRQILGQKVEFLVSFYNNEISEKSEIFDDQFSVERPDGSNFTLKIRSTKLEDSAMYFCASSQQSGREYEQYFGPGTRLTVT.